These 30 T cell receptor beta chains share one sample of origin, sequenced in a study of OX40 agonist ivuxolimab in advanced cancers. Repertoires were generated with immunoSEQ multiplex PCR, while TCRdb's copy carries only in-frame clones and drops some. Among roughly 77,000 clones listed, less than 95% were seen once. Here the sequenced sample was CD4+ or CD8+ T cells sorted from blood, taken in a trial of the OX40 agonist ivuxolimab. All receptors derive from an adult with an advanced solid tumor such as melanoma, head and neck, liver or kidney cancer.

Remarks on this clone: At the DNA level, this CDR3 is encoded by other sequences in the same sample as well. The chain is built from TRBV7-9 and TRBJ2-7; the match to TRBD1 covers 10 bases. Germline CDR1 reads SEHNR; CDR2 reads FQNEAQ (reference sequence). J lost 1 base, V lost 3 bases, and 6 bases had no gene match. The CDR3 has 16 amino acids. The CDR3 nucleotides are TGTGCCAGCAGCTTTTCCGGGACAGGGGTTTCCTACGAGCAGTACTTC. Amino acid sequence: CASSFSGTGVSYEQYF.

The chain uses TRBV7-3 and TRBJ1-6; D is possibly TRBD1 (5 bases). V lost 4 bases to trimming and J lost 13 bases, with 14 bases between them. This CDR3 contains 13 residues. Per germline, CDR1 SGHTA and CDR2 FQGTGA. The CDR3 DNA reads TGTGCCAGCAGCTCTACCGGGGCTGGTCCCCTCCACTTT. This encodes CASSSTGAGPLHF.

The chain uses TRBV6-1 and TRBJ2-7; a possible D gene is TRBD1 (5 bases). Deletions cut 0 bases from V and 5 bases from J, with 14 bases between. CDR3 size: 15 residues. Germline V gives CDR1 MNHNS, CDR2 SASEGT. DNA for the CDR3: TGTGCCAGCAGTGAAGCTGAAGCAGGGTTCCACGAGCAGTACTTC. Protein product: CASSEAEAGFHEQYF.

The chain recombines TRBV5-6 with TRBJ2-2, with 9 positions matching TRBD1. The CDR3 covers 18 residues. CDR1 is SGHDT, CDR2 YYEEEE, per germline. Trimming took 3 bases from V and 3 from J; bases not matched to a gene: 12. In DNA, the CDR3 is TGTGCCAGCAGCTCGCCGCACAGGGGGCGCGTGGACACCGGGGAGCTGTTTTTT. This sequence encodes CASSSPHRGRVDTGELFF.

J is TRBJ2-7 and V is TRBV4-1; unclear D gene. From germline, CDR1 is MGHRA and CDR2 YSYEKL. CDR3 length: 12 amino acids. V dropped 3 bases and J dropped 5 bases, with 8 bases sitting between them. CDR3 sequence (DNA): TGCGCCAGCAGCCAGTCGGCCAACGAGCAGTACTTC. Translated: CASSQSANEQYF.

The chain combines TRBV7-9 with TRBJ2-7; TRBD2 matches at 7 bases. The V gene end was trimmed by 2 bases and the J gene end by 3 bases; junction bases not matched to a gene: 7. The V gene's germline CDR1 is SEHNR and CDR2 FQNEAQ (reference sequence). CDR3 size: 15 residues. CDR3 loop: CASSLLASGHYEQYF. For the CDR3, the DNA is TGTGCCAGCAGCTTATTAGCTAGCGGACACTACGAGCAGTACTTC.

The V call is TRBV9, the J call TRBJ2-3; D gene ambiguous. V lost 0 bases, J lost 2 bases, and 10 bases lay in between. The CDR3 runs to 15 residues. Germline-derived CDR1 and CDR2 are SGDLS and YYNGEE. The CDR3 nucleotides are TGTGCCAGCAGCGTAGGGGGTTATACCACAGATACGCAGTATTTT. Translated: CASSVGGYTTDTQYF.

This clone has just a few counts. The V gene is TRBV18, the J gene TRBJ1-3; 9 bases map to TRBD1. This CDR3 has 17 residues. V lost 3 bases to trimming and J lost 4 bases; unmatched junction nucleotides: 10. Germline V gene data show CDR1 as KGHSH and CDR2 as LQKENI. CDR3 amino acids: CASSPNPGTGSGNTIYF. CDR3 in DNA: TGTGCCAGCTCACCCAACCCCGGGACAGGGTCCGGAAACACCATATATTTT.

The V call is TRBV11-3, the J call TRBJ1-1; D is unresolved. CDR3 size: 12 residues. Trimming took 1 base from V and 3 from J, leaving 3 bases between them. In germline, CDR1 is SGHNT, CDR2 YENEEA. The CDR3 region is CASSLGDTEAFF. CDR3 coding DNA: TGTGCCAGCAGCTTAGGGGACACTGAAGCTTTCTTT.

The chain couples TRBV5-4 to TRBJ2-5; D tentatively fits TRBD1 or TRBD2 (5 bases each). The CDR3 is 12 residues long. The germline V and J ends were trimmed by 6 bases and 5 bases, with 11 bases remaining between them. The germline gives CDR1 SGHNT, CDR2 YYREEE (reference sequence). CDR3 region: CASKGTKETQYF. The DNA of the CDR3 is TGTGCCAGCAAGGGGACCAAGGAGACCCAGTACTTC.

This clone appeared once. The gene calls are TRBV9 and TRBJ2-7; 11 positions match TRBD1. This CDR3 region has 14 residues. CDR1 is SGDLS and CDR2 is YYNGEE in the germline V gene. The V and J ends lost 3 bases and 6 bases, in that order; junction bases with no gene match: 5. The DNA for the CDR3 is TGTGCCAGCAGCGCCAGGGGGACAGGGGGCGAGCAGTACTTC. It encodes CASSARGTGGEQYF.

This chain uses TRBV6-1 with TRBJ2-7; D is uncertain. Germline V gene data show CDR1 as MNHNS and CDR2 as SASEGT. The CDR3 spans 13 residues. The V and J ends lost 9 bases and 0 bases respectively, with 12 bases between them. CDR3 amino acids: CASLSRVSYEQYF. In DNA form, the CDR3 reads TGTGCCAGTTTAAGCCGGGTCTCCTACGAGCAGTACTTC.

The CDR3 reads CASKTGTGVSYEQYF. The DNA of the CDR3 is TGTGCCAGCAAAACCGGGACAGGGGTTTCCTACGAGCAGTACTTC. The chain uses TRBV2 and TRBJ2-7; 10 bases agree with TRBD1. After removal of 7 bases from V and 1 base from J, the junction contained 7 bases not matched to a gene. Germline V gives CDR1 SNHLY, CDR2 FYNNEI. The CDR3 is 15 residues long.

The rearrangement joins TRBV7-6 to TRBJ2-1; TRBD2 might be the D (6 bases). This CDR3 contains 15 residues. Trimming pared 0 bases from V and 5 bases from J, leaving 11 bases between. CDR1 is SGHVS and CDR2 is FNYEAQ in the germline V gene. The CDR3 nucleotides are TGTGCCAGCAGCTTAGCAATGGGCGGGGACAATGAGCAGTTCTTC. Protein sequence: CASSLAMGGDNEQFF.

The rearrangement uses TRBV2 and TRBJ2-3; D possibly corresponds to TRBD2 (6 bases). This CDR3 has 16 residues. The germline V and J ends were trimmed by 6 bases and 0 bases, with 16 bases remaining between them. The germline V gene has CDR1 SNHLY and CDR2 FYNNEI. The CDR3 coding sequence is TGTGCCAGCAGCCCGACAAGCGGACTAAGCACAGATACGCAGTATTTT. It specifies CASSPTSGLSTDTQYF.

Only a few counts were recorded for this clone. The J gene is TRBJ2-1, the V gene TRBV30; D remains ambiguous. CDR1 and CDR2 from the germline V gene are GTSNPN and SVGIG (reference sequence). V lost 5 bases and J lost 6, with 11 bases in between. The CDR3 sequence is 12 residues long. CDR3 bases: TGTGCCTGGGGTTTCTACAGCAATGAGCAGTTCTTC. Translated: CAWGFYSNEQFF.

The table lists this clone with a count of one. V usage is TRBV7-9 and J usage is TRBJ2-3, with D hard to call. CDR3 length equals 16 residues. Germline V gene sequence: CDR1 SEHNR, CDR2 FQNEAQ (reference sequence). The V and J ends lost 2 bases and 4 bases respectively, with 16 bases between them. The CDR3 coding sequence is TGTGCCAGCAGCTTACCCGACCCGTGGGTCTCAGATACGCAGTATTTT. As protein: CASSLPDPWVSDTQYF. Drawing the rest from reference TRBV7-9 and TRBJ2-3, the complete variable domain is DTGVSQNPRHKITKRGQNVTFRCDPISEHNRLYWYRQTLGQGPEFLTYFQNEAQLEKSRLLSDRFSAERPKGSFSTLEIQRTEQGDSAMYLCASSLPDPWVSDTQYFGPGTRLTVL.

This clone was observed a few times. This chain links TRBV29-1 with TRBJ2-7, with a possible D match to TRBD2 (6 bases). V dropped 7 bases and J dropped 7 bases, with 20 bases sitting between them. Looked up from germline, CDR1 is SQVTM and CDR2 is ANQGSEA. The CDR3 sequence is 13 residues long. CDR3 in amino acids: CSALSPRSGEQYF. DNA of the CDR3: TGCAGCGCCCTCTCCCCCCGAAGCGGGGAGCAGTACTTC.

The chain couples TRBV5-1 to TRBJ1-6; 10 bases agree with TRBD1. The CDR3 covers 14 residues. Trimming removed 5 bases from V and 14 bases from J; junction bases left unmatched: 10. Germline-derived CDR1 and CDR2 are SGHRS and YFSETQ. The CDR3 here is CASSFGTGAPTLHF. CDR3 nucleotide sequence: TGCGCCAGCAGTTTCGGGACAGGGGCGCCCACCCTCCACTTT.

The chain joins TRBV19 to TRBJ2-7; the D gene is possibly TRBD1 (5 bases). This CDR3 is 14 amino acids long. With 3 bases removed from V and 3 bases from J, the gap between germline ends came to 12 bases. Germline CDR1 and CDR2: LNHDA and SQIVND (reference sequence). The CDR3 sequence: CASSIIKGDYEQYF. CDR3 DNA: TGTGCCAGTAGTATCATCAAAGGGGACTACGAGCAGTACTTC.

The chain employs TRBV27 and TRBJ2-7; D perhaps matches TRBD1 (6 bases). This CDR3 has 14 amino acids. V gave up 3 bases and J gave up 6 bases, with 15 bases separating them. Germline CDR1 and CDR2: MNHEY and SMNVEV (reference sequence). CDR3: CASSLGPQGVEQYF. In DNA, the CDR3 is TGTGCCAGCAGTTTGGGACCACAGGGAGTCGAGCAGTACTTC.

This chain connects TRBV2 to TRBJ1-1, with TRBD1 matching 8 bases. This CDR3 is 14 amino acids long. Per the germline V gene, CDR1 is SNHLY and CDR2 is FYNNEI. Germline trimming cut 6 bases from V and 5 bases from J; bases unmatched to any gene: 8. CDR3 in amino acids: CASRNQGAPTEAFF. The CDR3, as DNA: TGTGCCAGCAGAAATCAGGGGGCCCCTACTGAAGCTTTCTTT.

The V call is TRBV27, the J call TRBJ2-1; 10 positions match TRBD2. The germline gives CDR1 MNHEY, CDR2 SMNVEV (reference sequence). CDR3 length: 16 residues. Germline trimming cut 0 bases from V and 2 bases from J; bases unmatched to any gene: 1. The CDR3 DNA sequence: TGTGCCAGCAGTTTATCCGGGACTAGCGCCTACAATGAGCAGTTCTTC. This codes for CASSLSGTSAYNEQFF.

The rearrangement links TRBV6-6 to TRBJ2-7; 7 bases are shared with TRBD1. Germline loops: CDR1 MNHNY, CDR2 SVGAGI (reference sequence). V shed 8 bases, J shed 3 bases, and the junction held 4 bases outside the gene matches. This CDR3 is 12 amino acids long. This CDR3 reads CASLSGGYEQYF. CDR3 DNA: TGTGCCAGCCTTTCAGGGGGCTACGAGCAGTACTTC.

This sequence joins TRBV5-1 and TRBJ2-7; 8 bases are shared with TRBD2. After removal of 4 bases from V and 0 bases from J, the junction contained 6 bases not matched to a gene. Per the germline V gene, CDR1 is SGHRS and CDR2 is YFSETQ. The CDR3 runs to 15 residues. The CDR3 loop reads CASSPGSGISYEQYF. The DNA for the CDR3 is TGCGCCAGCAGCCCGGGTAGCGGGATCTCCTACGAGCAGTACTTC.

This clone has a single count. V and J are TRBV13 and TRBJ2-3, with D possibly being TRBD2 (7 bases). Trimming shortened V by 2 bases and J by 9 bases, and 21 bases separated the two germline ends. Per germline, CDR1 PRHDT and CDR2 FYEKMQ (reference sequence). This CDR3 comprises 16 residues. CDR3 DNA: TGTGCCAGCAGCTTAAGTGCGGGGGAAGGCACAGGGACGCAGTATTTT. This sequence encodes CASSLSAGEGTGTQYF.

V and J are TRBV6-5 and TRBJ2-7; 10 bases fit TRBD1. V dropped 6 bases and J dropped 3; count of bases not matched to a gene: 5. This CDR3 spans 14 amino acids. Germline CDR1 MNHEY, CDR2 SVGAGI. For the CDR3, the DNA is TGTGCCAGCAGCCAAGGACAGGGGGGCTACGAGCAGTACTTC. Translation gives CASSQGQGGYEQYF.

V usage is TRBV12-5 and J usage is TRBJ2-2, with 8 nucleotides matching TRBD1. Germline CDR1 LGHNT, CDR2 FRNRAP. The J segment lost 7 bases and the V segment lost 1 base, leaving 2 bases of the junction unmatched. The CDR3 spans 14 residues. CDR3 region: CASGLDRGFGELFF. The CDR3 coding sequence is TGTGCTAGTGGTTTGGACAGGGGGTTCGGGGAGCTGTTTTTT.

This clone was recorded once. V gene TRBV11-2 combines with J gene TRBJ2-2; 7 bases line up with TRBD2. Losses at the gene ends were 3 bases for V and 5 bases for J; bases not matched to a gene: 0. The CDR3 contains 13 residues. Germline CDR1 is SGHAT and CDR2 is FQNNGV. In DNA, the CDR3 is TGTGCCAGCAGCTTCGGGGGGACCGGGGAGCTGTTTTTT. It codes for CASSFGGTGELFF. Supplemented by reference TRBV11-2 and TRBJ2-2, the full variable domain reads EAGVAQSPRYKIIEKRQSVAFWCNPISGHATLYWYQQILGQGPKLLIQFQNNGVVDDSQLPKDRFSAERLKGVDSTLKIQPAKLEDSAVYLCASSFGGTGELFFGEGSRLTVL.

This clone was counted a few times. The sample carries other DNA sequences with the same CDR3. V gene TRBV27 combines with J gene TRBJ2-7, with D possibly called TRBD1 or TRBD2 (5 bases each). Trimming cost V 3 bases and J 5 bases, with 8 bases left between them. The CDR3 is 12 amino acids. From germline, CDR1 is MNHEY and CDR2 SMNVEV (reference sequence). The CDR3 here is CASSFRGDEQYF. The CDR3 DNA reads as TGTGCCAGCAGTTTTAGAGGGGACGAGCAGTACTTC.